One sample yielded the 9 T cell receptor beta chains listed below, sequenced in a study of cytomegalovirus exposure and HLA in healthy donors. The PCR employed 60 Vbeta primers together with 13 Jbeta primers. The protocol was immunoSEQ multiplex PCR, while the TCRdb copy is restricted to in-frame clones and leaves out a portion. The sample carries about 120,000 clones, roughly four fifths recorded once. Input material: PBMCs. Every receptor here comes from a woman between 25 and 40 years old in good health and CMV-seropositive.

This clone was picked up one time. V gene TRBV4-1 combines with J gene TRBJ1-2; no reliable D call. The CDR3 length is 13 residues. The ends were cut back, 3 bases at V and 2 bases at J, with 7 bases in the middle. The germline V gene has CDR1 MGHRA and CDR2 YSYEKL. CDR3 coding DNA: TGCGCCAGCAGCCATGGGGAGAACTATGGCTACACCTTC. Translation gives CASSHGENYGYTF.

The chain carries TRBV4-3 and TRBJ1-5, with D perhaps matching TRBD1 (5 bases). Germline CDR1 is LGHNA and CDR2 is YSLEER. Trimming pared 0 bases from V and 10 bases from J, leaving 10 bases between. This CDR3 has 13 amino acids. CDR3 in amino acids: CASSQDSGCPQHF. The CDR3 nucleotides read TGCGCCAGCAGCCAAGATTCAGGGTGTCCCCAGCATTTT.

The rearrangement links TRBV29-1 to TRBJ2-1; 9 bases match TRBD1. The CDR3 consists of 12 residues. Trimming removed 7 bases from V and 4 bases from J; junction bases left unmatched: 2. The germline gives CDR1 SQVTM, CDR2 ANQGSEA. The CDR3 protein is CSDRGRYNEQFF. CDR3 sequence (DNA): TGCAGCGACAGGGGGCGGTACAATGAGCAGTTCTTC.

The J gene is TRBJ2-3, the V gene TRBV5-1; D may be TRBD1 (6 bases). From germline, CDR1 is SGHRS and CDR2 YFSETQ. This CDR3 comprises 18 residues. V shed 5 bases and J shed 0 bases, with 22 bases lying between them. The CDR3 loop reads CASSSPTLGGSSTDTQYF. CDR3 coding DNA: TGCGCCAGCAGTTCCCCCACCTTAGGGGGATCTAGCACAGATACGCAGTATTTT.

The chain recombines TRBV11-3 with TRBJ2-2, with 8 positions matching TRBD1. CDR3 length: 17 residues. V gave up 0 bases and J gave up 1 base; unmatched junction bases: 4. Germline V lookup: CDR1 SGHNT, CDR2 YENEEA. The CDR3 DNA reads as TGTGCCAGCAGCTTAGATGAAGGGACAGGGAACACCGGGGAGCTGTTTTTT. The encoded protein is CASSLDEGTGNTGELFF.

The gene calls are TRBV5-1 and TRBJ2-3; 10 bases fit TRBD2. CDR3 length equals 15 residues. Germline V CDR1 and CDR2: SGHRS, YFSETQ. The J segment lost 4 bases and the V segment lost 1 base, leaving 3 bases of the junction unmatched. CDR3 amino acids: CASSLSGGASDTQYF. The CDR3 nucleotides are TGCGCCAGCAGCTTGAGCGGGGGGGCTTCAGATACGCAGTATTTT.

The chain couples TRBV4-2 to TRBJ2-5; D uncertain. Trimming cost V 0 bases and J 4 bases, with 9 bases left between them. CDR1 is LGHNA, CDR2 YNFKEQ, per germline. The CDR3 runs to 14 residues. CDR3 sequence (DNA): TGTGCCAGCAGCCAAGAGAGGTTCGGAGAGACCCAGTACTTC. The encoded protein is CASSQERFGETQYF.

The rearrangement uses TRBV4-2 and TRBJ2-2; D is ambiguous. The CDR3 covers 15 residues. Trimming pared 1 base from V and 2 bases from J, leaving 8 bases between. Germline V gene lookup returns CDR1 LGHNA and CDR2 YNFKEQ. CDR3 protein: CASSQVLANTGELFF. CDR3 in DNA: TGTGCCAGCAGCCAAGTTTTGGCAAACACCGGGGAGCTGTTTTTT.

The chain is built from TRBV29-1 and TRBJ1-1; D gene ambiguous. The germline V and J ends were trimmed by 7 bases and 1 base, with 10 bases remaining between them. The CDR3 sequence is 12 residues long. From germline, CDR1 is SQVTM and CDR2 ANQGSEA. As DNA, the CDR3 is TGCAGCGCCTGGGCACCGAACACTGAAGCTTTCTTT. Its protein product is CSAWAPNTEAFF.